Each of the 31 T cell receptor beta chains below was sequenced from the same sample in a study of T cells after yellow fever vaccination. TCRdb independently ran MiXCR on the 5' RACE reads; one entry per CDR3 protein. The data contain about 340,000 distinct CDR3 sequences, approximately 9% of them singletons. Sequencing was performed on PBMCs, taken on the day of the first yellow fever vaccination. All receptors come from a man aged 18-30 years who received the YFV17D yellow fever vaccine.

V gene TRBV12-3 or TRBV12-4 combines with J gene TRBJ2-4; maybe TRBD2 (6 bases). This CDR3 contains 12 residues. Trimming left V 6 bases short and J 15 bases short, with 18 bases between. CDR3 nucleotide sequence: TGTGCCAGCAGGGGGGACTCCAAGCTCTCGTACTTC. Its protein is CASRGDSKLSYF.

This clonotype was observed at least ten times. The V call is TRBV18, the J call TRBJ2-7, with D unresolved. Germline lookup yields CDR1 KGHSH and CDR2 LQKENI. V was pared by 4 bases and J by 3 bases, with 13 bases between. The CDR3 contains 14 residues. CDR3 loop: CASSLSGPRYEQYV. CDR3 coding DNA: TGTGCCAGCTCACTGTCCGGGCCCCGCTACGAGCAGTACGTC.

CDR3 DNA: TGCGCCAGCAGCGGAGGGAAAAGATATGGCTACACCTTC. This translates into CASSGGKRYGYTF. This chain uses TRBV4-1 with TRBJ1-2, with unresolved D. Germline CDR1 reads MGHRA; CDR2 reads YSYEKL. Trimming stripped 5 bases from V and 5 bases from J, with 12 bases between. The CDR3 length is 13 residues.

This clonotype was seen only a few times. The chain links TRBV6-2 or TRBV6-3 to TRBJ1-2; no firm D call. The CDR3 length is 12 residues. Germline CDR1 reads MNHEY; CDR2 reads SVGEGT. V was pared by 5 bases and J by 4 bases, with 8 bases between. CDR3: CASSGATYGYTF. CDR3 coding DNA: TGTGCCAGCAGTGGCGCGACCTATGGCTACACCTTC.

The gene calls are TRBV20-1 and TRBJ2-3, with D possibly being TRBD2 (5 bases). Germline V gene data show CDR1 as DFQATT and CDR2 as SNEGSKA (reference sequence). V gave up 0 bases and J gave up 4 bases, with 17 bases separating them. The length of the CDR3 is 16 residues. The CDR3 loop reads CSARDFGWLAADTQYF. The CDR3, as DNA: TGCAGTGCTAGAGATTTCGGGTGGCTAGCTGCAGATACGCAGTATTTT.

This clonotype was counted between two and nine times. The chain employs TRBV24-1 and TRBJ1-2; D uncertain. V lost 3 bases and J lost 5, with 6 bases in between. Germline loops: CDR1 KGHDR, CDR2 SFDVKD. The CDR3 length is 12 residues. The DNA for the CDR3 is TGTGCCACCAGTGATGGTAGATATGGCTACACCTTC. This codes for CATSDGRYGYTF.

This clonotype was observed a few times. The chain is built from TRBV10-3 and TRBJ2-5, with D tentatively TRBD2 (5 bases). This CDR3 has 14 residues. Trimming removed 11 bases from V and 2 bases from J, with 18 bases in between. CDR1 and CDR2 from the germline V gene are ENHRY and SYGVKD. The CDR3 spells CAPRGAEPQETQYF. The CDR3 coding sequence is TGTGCCCCCCGGGGAGCGGAGCCACAAGAGACCCAGTACTTC.

This clonotype was detected only a few times. This chain's CDR3 is CASSALLHGYTF. As DNA, the CDR3 is TGTGCCAGCAGTGCCCTTCTGCATGGCTACACCTTC. The chain carries TRBV6-1 and TRBJ1-2; D not certain. The CDR3 sequence is 12 residues long. V shed 4 bases and J shed 6 bases, with 9 bases lying between them. CDR1 and CDR2 (germline): MNHNS, SASEGT.

This chain joins TRBV4-2 and TRBJ2-1; 10 nucleotides match TRBD2. V trimming: 4 bases; J trimming: 8 bases; junction bases outside the gene matches: 11. CDR3 length: 16 amino acids. Germline V gene sequence: CDR1 LGHNA, CDR2 YNFKEQ. The CDR3 is CASSPGGGLAIDEQFF. CDR3 coding DNA: TGTGCCAGCAGCCCGGGGGGGGGACTAGCGATCGATGAGCAGTTCTTC.

This clonotype was counted only a few times. The V gene is TRBV6-1, the J gene TRBJ1-2; no firm D call. Germline CDR1 reads MNHNS; CDR2 reads SASEGT. The CDR3 has 13 residues. Trimming took 6 bases from V and 0 from J, leaving 8 bases between them. The chain's CDR3 is CASRDGANYGYTF. As DNA, the CDR3 is TGTGCCAGCAGGGATGGGGCTAACTATGGCTACACCTTC.

The V and J genes are TRBV7-2 and TRBJ2-7; 8 positions agree with TRBD1. Germline-derived CDR1 and CDR2 are SGHTA and FQGNSA. The CDR3 spans 16 residues. Losses at the gene ends were 5 bases for V and 3 bases for J; bases not matched to a gene: 12. CDR3 in DNA: TGTGCCAGCAGCGTAACAGACAGGGGACTCTACTACGAGCAGTACTTC. It encodes CASSVTDRGLYYEQYF.

This clonotype was recorded a few times. The V gene is TRBV6-1, the J gene TRBJ1-3; maybe TRBD1 (5 bases). Germline V gene sequence: CDR1 MNHNS, CDR2 SASEGT. The CDR3 is 14 residues long. V was trimmed by 10 bases and J by 4 bases, leaving 17 bases between them. In nucleotides, the CDR3 is TGTGCCACCACCCCAGGGTCTTTCGGAAACACCATATATTTT. It translates to CATTPGSFGNTIYF.

The rearrangement uses TRBV7-9 and TRBJ2-2, with 8 bases that match TRBD1. The CDR3 sequence is 14 residues long. J was trimmed by 0 bases and V by 6 bases; bases with no gene match: 0. Looked up from germline, CDR1 is SEHNR and CDR2 is FQNEAQ (reference sequence). The CDR3 DNA is TGTGCCAGCAGGACAGGGGCGAACACCGGGGAGCTGTTTTTT. This translates into CASRTGANTGELFF.

This clonotype was found many times. The chain employs TRBV30 and TRBJ1-6; unclear D gene. Deletions cut 3 bases from V and 0 bases from J, with 3 bases between. Germline CDR1 and CDR2: GTSNPN and SVGIG (reference sequence). The CDR3 runs to 13 residues. CDR3 nucleotide sequence: TGTGCCTGGAGCAGCTCCTATAATTCACCCCTCCACTTT. Translation: CAWSSSYNSPLHF.

The chain combines TRBV20-1 with TRBJ1-2, with D hard to call. This CDR3 has 13 residues. V gave up 2 bases and J gave up 2 bases, with 9 bases separating them. Germline lookup yields CDR1 DFQATT and CDR2 SNEGSKA (reference sequence). CDR3 sequence: CSARSPGNYGYTF. CDR3 in DNA: TGCAGTGCTAGATCCCCGGGAAACTATGGCTACACCTTC.

This sequence joins TRBV11-2 and TRBJ1-3, with D possibly TRBD1 on 5 matching bases. Trimming took off 7 bases at V and 0 bases at J, with 16 bases between the two ends. There are 16 residues in the CDR3. Germline lookup yields CDR1 SGHAT and CDR2 FQNNGV. The CDR3 region has the DNA TGTGCCAGCAACCAGGGAACCCTTTTCTCTGGAAACACCATATATTTT. Protein: CASNQGTLFSGNTIYF.

The rearrangement uses TRBV4-2 and TRBJ2-7, with unresolved D. The germline CDR1 and CDR2 sequences are LGHNA and YNFKEQ. The CDR3 runs 14 residues. V was trimmed by 6 bases and J by 4 bases, leaving 16 bases between them. The CDR3 DNA is TGTGCCAGCAGGCCCCCTGAGAGAGATTACGAGCAGTACTTC. Translation gives CASRPPERDYEQYF.

The chain uses TRBV12-3 or TRBV12-4 and TRBJ2-1, with TRBD2 identical over 7 bases. This CDR3 comprises 13 residues. The trim removed 3 bases at V and 8 bases at J, leaving 4 bases unmatched. CDR3 loop: CASSFRLAHEQFF. The CDR3 coding sequence is TGTGCCAGCAGTTTCCGACTAGCACATGAGCAGTTCTTC.

Only a few counts were recorded for this clonotype. The genes are TRBV7-2 and TRBJ2-2; possible D gene TRBD2, 6 bases. Germline assignment: CDR1 SGHTA and CDR2 FQGNSA. Between the trimmed V and J ends, which lost 1 base and 7 bases, there was a span of 13 bases. This CDR3 has 15 amino acids. The CDR3 DNA reads TGTGCCAGCAGCTTAGGCTCCCTGCGGGGCGGGGAGCTGTTTTTT. This gives the protein CASSLGSLRGGELFF.

There are a few counts of this clonotype. The V and J genes are TRBV5-4 and TRBJ2-7; possible D gene TRBD1, 5 bases. Germline-derived CDR1 and CDR2 are SGHNT and YYREEE (reference sequence). Deletions cut 0 bases from V and 1 base from J, with 14 bases between. The CDR3 consists of 16 residues. The CDR3 reads CASSLGRGAPSYEQYF. The CDR3 coding sequence is TGTGCCAGCAGCTTGGGTAGGGGTGCCCCTTCCTACGAGCAGTACTTC. The variable domain in full, completed from reference TRBV5-4 and TRBJ2-7, reads ETGVTQSPTHLIKTRGQQVTLRCSSQSGHNTVSWYQQALGQGPQFIFQYYREEENGRGNFPPRFSGLQFPNYSSELNVNALELDDSALYLCASSLGRGAPSYEQYFGPGTRLTVT.

This clonotype was counted a few times. V usage is TRBV29-1 and J usage is TRBJ1-4, with D maybe TRBD1 (5 bases). The CDR3 runs 13 residues. Germline V gene sequence: CDR1 SQVTM, CDR2 ANQGSEA. Between the trimmed V and J ends, which lost 7 bases and 5 bases, there was a span of 14 bases. CDR3 nucleotides: TGCAGCGCCCGGGGCGACGGGAATGAAAAACTGTTTTTT. Translated: CSARGDGNEKLFF.

This chain uses TRBV6-2 or TRBV6-3 with TRBJ2-5; 7 nucleotides match TRBD1. The germline V gene encodes CDR1 MNHEY and CDR2 SVGEGT. V was clipped by 9 bases and J by 5 bases; unmatched bases: 12. The CDR3 runs 14 residues. The CDR3 region has the DNA TGTGCCAGTCGAAAGAGGGGGCCGGAGGAGACCCAGTACTTC. It is translated as CASRKRGPEETQYF.

This clonotype was seen a few times. The rearrangement joins TRBV20-1 to TRBJ2-7; D perhaps matches TRBD1 (6 bases). This CDR3 comprises 14 residues. Deletions cut 0 bases from V and 0 bases from J, with 9 bases between. Germline V CDR1 and CDR2: DFQATT, SNEGSKA (reference sequence). CDR3 region: CSARDRQASYEQYV. The CDR3 DNA is TGCAGTGCTAGAGACCGACAGGCCTCCTACGAGCAGTACGTC.

Only a few counts were recorded for this clonotype. The chain recombines TRBV7-2 with TRBJ1-1, with D unresolved. Germline CDR1 reads SGHTA; CDR2 reads FQGNSA. The V end lost 0 bases, the J end lost 0 bases, and 14 bases lay between the germline ends. The length of the CDR3 is 17 residues. CDR3 in amino acids: CASSLALGNAMNTEAFF. For the CDR3, the DNA is TGTGCCAGCAGCTTAGCGCTAGGAAACGCGATGAACACTGAAGCTTTCTTT.

The chain uses TRBV4-3 and TRBJ2-4; TRBD1 is a possible D gene (6 bases). The CDR3 contains 15 residues. The germline V gene encodes CDR1 LGHNA and CDR2 YSLEER. Trimming removed 3 bases from V and 0 bases from J, with 9 bases in between. The CDR3 coding sequence is TGCGCCAGCAGCCACGAACAGGGAGCCAAAAACATTCAGTACTTC. Protein sequence: CASSHEQGAKNIQYF.

J is TRBJ1-2 and V is TRBV19; possible D gene TRBD1, 6 bases. V was trimmed by 5 bases and J by 3 bases, leaving 13 bases between them. The CDR3 has 14 residues. Per the germline V gene, CDR1 is LNHDA and CDR2 is SQIVND (reference sequence). The CDR3 DNA reads TGTGCCAGTAGTGTCCCACAGGGATACTATGGCTACACCTTC. Translating it yields CASSVPQGYYGYTF. The full variable domain, completed using reference TRBV19 and TRBJ1-2, is DGGITQSPKYLFRKEGQNVTLSCEQNLNHDAMYWYRQDPGQGLRLIYYSQIVNDFQKGDIAEGYSVSREKKESFPLTVTSAQKNPTAFYLCASSVPQGYYGYTFGSGTRLTVV.

The chain is built from TRBV5-6 and TRBJ2-3; 14 nucleotides align to TRBD2. V was clipped by 3 bases and J by 0 bases; unmatched bases: 9. The CDR3 has 19 residues. Germline V CDR1 and CDR2: SGHDT, YYEEEE. As DNA, the CDR3 is TGTGCCAGCAGCTCGACTAGCGGGGGGGTTAGGTTAAGCACAGATACGCAGTATTTT. It codes for CASSSTSGGVRLSTDTQYF.

This clonotype has ten or more counts. The V call is TRBV7-8, the J call TRBJ1-3; D remains ambiguous. The CDR3 is made up of 13 amino acids. Trimming removed 3 bases from V and 2 bases from J, with 5 bases in between. Germline-derived CDR1 and CDR2 are SGHVS and FQNEAQ. For the CDR3, the DNA is TGTGCCAGCAGCTTGGCAGCTGGAAACACCATATATTTT. It translates to CASSLAAGNTIYF.

This clonotype was seen only a few times. The chain is built from TRBV5-1 and TRBJ2-2; the D gene is possibly TRBD1 (6 bases). CDR1 SGHRS and CDR2 YFSETQ come from the germline V gene. Trimming cost V 3 bases and J 2 bases, with 11 bases left between them. CDR3 size: 15 residues. This CDR3 reads CASSSRGFNTGELFF. Here the CDR3 DNA reads TGCGCCAGCAGCTCCAGGGGTTTTAACACCGGGGAGCTGTTTTTT.

The chain combines TRBV7-9 with TRBJ1-3; TRBD1 aligns across 7 bases. The CDR3 is 14 residues long. J lost 3 bases, V lost 10 bases, and 9 bases had no gene match. Germline CDR1 reads SEHNR; CDR2 reads FQNEAQ (reference sequence). CDR3 protein: CANRDREGGNTIYF. DNA for the CDR3: TGTGCCAACCGAGACAGGGAAGGTGGAAACACCATATATTTT. Complete variable domain (other parts from reference TRBV7-9 and TRBJ1-3): DTGVSQNPRHKITKRGQNVTFRCDPISEHNRLYWYRQTLGQGPEFLTYFQNEAQLEKSRLLSDRFSAERPKGSFSTLEIQRTEQGDSAMYLCANRDREGGNTIYFGEGSWLTVV.

This chain uses TRBV14 with TRBJ2-1; 8 bases agree with TRBD2. Germline V gene lookup returns CDR1 SGHDN and CDR2 FVKESK. The CDR3 loop spans 15 amino acids. V gave up 3 bases and J gave up 2 bases; unmatched junction bases: 3. CDR3 bases: TGTGCCAGCAGCCATGGCGGGGGGACCTACAATGAGCAGTTCTTC. It codes for CASSHGGGTYNEQFF.